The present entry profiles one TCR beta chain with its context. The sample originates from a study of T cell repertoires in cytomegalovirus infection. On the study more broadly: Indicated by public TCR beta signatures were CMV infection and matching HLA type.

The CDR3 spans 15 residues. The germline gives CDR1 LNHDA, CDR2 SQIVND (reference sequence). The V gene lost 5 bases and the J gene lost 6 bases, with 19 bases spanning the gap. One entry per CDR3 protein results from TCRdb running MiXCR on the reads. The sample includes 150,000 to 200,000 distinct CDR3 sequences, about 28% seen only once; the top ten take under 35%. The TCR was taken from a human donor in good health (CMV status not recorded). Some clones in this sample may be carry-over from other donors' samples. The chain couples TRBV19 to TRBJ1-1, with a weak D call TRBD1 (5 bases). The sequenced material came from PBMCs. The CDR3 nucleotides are TGTGCCAGTAGTCCGAGGGACTTAATGGGCGCTGAAGCTTTCTTT. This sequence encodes CASSPRDLMGAEAFF.